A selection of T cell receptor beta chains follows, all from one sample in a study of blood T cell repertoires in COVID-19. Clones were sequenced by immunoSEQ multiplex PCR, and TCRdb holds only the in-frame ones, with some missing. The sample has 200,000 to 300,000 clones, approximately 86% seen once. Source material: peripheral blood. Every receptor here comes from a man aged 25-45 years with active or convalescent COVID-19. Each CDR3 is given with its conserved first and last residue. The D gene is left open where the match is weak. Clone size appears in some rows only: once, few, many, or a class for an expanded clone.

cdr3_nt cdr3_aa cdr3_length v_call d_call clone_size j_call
TGTGCCAGCAGTTACTCGGGGGCTACGGGGGAGCAGTACTTC CASSYSGATGEQYF 14 TRBV6-5 - - TRBJ2-7
TGTGCCAGCAGCTTAGCGCCGGGACAGGCGTCCTACGAGCAGTACTTC CASSLAPGQASYEQYF 16 TRBV11-1 TRBD1 - TRBJ2-7
TGTGCCAGCAGCCAAAGATTGTATAGACTAGCGGAAAATCACGAGCAGTACTTC CASSQRLYRLAENHEQYF 18 TRBV13 TRBD2 - TRBJ2-7
TGCGCCAGCAGCGGGGACAGCTCACAGTTCTTC CASSGDSSQFF 11 TRBV5-1 TRBD1 - TRBJ2-1
TGTGCCAGCAGCCCAGGGGGCGAGGACTATGGCTACACCTTC CASSPGGEDYGYTF 14 TRBV6-5 TRBD1 - TRBJ1-2
TGTGCCAGCAGCTTGGCGAATAGCGGGGGGGTTTCGTTCTTC CASSLANSGGVSFF 14 TRBV7-2 TRBD2 - TRBJ2-1
TGTGCCAGCAGCTTGGCTAGCTCCTCCACAGATACGCAGTATTTT CASSLASSSTDTQYF 15 TRBV7-9 - - TRBJ2-3
TGTGCCAGCAGCGCCCGGGACAGGCACTATGGCTACACCTTC CASSARDRHYGYTF 14 TRBV9 TRBD1 - TRBJ1-2
TGTGCCACCCTGGGCCCTGCCCTACATACGCAGTATTTT CATLGPALHTQYF 13 TRBV6-7 - - TRBJ2-3
TGTGCCAGCAGCGTAGACAGGGGTGAGACCCAGTACTTC CASSVDRGETQYF 13 TRBV9 TRBD1 once TRBJ2-5
TGCGCCAGCAGCTTGTGGGGACTAGCGGAACGCACAGATACGCAGTATTTT CASSLWGLAERTDTQYF 17 TRBV5-1 TRBD2 - TRBJ2-3
TGCGCCAGCAGGGGCGCCGACAGAGCTAACTATGGCTACACCTTC CASRGADRANYGYTF 15 TRBV5-1 - - TRBJ1-2
TGTGCCAGCAGCTCCTTGGGCTGGTTGATAGGCACCGGGGAGCTGTTTTTT CASSSLGWLIGTGELFF 17 TRBV7-8 - - TRBJ2-2
TGTGCCAGCAGTTTGATCTCGGTACCATATGAGCAGTTCTTC CASSLISVPYEQFF 14 TRBV27 - - TRBJ2-1
TGCGCCAGCAGCTCAGGTCTCGCCCGGAATGAGCAGTTCTTC CASSSGLARNEQFF 14 TRBV5-1 - - TRBJ2-1
TGTGCCAGCAGCTTAGGACAGGGGCATGAAAAACTGTTTTTT CASSLGQGHEKLFF 14 TRBV11-2 TRBD1 - TRBJ1-4
TGTGCCAGCAGTCGACACAGGAACGGAGATTCACCCCTCCACTTT CASSRHRNGDSPLHF 15 TRBV6-6 - - TRBJ1-6
TGTGCCAGCAGCTTAGCAGGGTCCGAGATTTCACCCCTCCACTTT CASSLAGSEISPLHF 15 TRBV11-2 - once TRBJ1-6
TGCAGTGCTAGTCCCGGGACAGATAACACTGAAGCTTTCTTT CSASPGTDNTEAFF 14 TRBV20-1 TRBD1 - TRBJ1-1
TGTGCCAGCAGCTGGCCTAGCGGGACACACTACGAGCAGTACTTC CASSWPSGTHYEQYF 15 TRBV7-2 TRBD2 - TRBJ2-7
TGTGCCACCAGTGATGAGTCGAGCAATCAGCCCCAGCATTTT CATSDESSNQPQHF 14 TRBV24-1 - - TRBJ1-5
TGTGCCAGCAGTGATGGGACGACTAGTAGCTACAATGAGCAGTTCTTC CASSDGTTSSYNEQFF 16 TRBV6-1 - - TRBJ2-1
TGTGCCAGCAGTATTACAGGGGGCTCCTACGAGCAGTACTTC CASSITGGSYEQYF 14 TRBV6-2/TRBV6-3 TRBD1 - TRBJ2-7
TGCAGCGTTGAAGATCTTATCCGCGGGGAGGCCTACAATGAGCAGTTCTTC CSVEDLIRGEAYNEQFF 17 TRBV29-1 - - TRBJ2-1
TGTGCCAGCAGCCCAATGGGGGGTGAAGCTTTCTTT CASSPMGGEAFF 12 TRBV5-5 - - TRBJ1-1
TGTGCCAGCAGTGACTCCAGTGGGGGCCATCGTTGGGAGACCCAGTACTTC CASSDSSGGHRWETQYF 17 TRBV25-1 - once TRBJ2-5
TGTGCCAGCACCGTATGGGGGGTTGATACGCAGTATTTT CASTVWGVDTQYF 13 TRBV27 - - TRBJ2-3
TGTGCCAGCAGTTTTAATGAGGTTTACAATGAGCAGTTCTTC CASSFNEVYNEQFF 14 TRBV27 - - TRBJ2-1
TGTGCCAGCAAGGGCCAGGGTGTCCGAGAAGGCTACACCTTC CASKGQGVREGYTF 14 TRBV6-5 - - TRBJ1-2
TGCGCCAGCAGTGAGTCGTCGGAGCGGGCGACTGAAGCTTTCTTT CASSESSERATEAFF 15 TRBV10-1 - once TRBJ1-1
TGCGCCAGCAGCCAAGACGGTTCGAGCACTGAAGCTTTCTTT CASSQDGSSTEAFF 14 TRBV4-3 - - TRBJ1-1
TGTGCCAGCAGCTCCGCCAGGGGGCGGGAGACCCAGTACTTC CASSSARGRETQYF 14 TRBV13 TRBD1 - TRBJ2-5
TGCAGTGCTTTCCGACATTCTGAAGCTTTCTTT CSAFRHSEAFF 11 TRBV20-1 - once TRBJ1-1
TGTGCCATCAGTGAGTCGGCCCAAAGACAGGGTTCGAGTGGCTACACCTTC CAISESAQRQGSSGYTF 17 TRBV10-3 TRBD1 once TRBJ1-2
TGTGCCAGCAGTTTCTATCGGTCACCCCTCCACTTT CASSFYRSPLHF 12 TRBV12-3/TRBV12-4 - - TRBJ1-6
TGTGCCAGCAGTACCAGGAATCAGCCCCAGCATTTT CASSTRNQPQHF 12 TRBV12-3/TRBV12-4 - - TRBJ1-5
TGTGCCACCCCGAGGGACAGCCGAATTAGGGGCACTGAAGCTTTCTTT CATPRDSRIRGTEAFF 16 TRBV6-7 TRBD1 - TRBJ1-1
TGTGCCAGCAGCCGGGACAGGGGGAGGGAGTACGAGCAGTACTTC CASSRDRGREYEQYF 15 TRBV7-6 TRBD1 - TRBJ2-7
TGTGCCAGCAGCGGATCCGTGAGCTCCTATAATTCACCCCTCCACTTT CASSGSVSSYNSPLHF 16 TRBV9 - - TRBJ1-6
TGTGCCAGCAGTGATAGGAGGGGAGAGGATGGCTACACCTTC CASSDRRGEDGYTF 14 TRBV6-1 - - TRBJ1-2
TGTGCCAGCAGCTCCACGATTGGGTTTGGCGAAACAGTGACCACTGAAGCTTTCTTT CASSSTIGFGETVTTEAFF 19 TRBV5-4 - - TRBJ1-1
TGTGCCATCAAGGTAGCGGGGGGGGATTCTGGGGCCAACGTCCTGACTTTC CAIKVAGGDSGANVLTF 17 TRBV19 TRBD2 - TRBJ2-6
TGTGCCAGCAGCGAGGCGGGGGCTAATGGCTACACCTTC CASSEAGANGYTF 13 TRBV7-2 - - TRBJ1-2
TGCGCCAGCAGCCAAACGGGGGAGACCCAGTACTTC CASSQTGETQYF 12 TRBV4-1 - - TRBJ2-5
TGTGCCAGCAGCAATCCGGGACTAGCAGATACGCAGTATTTT CASSNPGLADTQYF 14 TRBV11-2 TRBD2 - TRBJ2-3
TGTGCCAGCAGCAGGGGTGCTCTTACAGATACGCAGTATTTT CASSRGALTDTQYF 14 TRBV4-2 - - TRBJ2-3
TGTGCCAGCACCTTACATCCTGAGCTGAGCCGAGGTGGCTACACCTTC CASTLHPELSRGGYTF 16 TRBV6-6 - - TRBJ1-2
TGCGCCAGCCGGGGGAGCGGGAACATTCAGTACTTC CASRGSGNIQYF 12 TRBV5-1 - - TRBJ2-4
TGTGCCAGCAGCTCACTAGCGGGGGTAGGTGAGCAGTTCTTC CASSSLAGVGEQFF 14 TRBV11-3 TRBD2 - TRBJ2-1
TGTGCCACCGGGGACAGGGGCAGATTCCCAGAGACCCAGTACTTC CATGDRGRFPETQYF 15 TRBV15 TRBD1 - TRBJ2-5
TGCAGTGCTAGTGTCCGGGGTGAGCAGTTCTTC CSASVRGEQFF 11 TRBV20-1 - - TRBJ2-1
TGCGCCAGCAGCCATAGCAGGGGGGCTCTTGAGCAGTTCTTC CASSHSRGALEQFF 14 TRBV4-1 - - TRBJ2-1
TGTGCCAGTAGTATAGGGCGGCCTGACGGGGGGGCGAACACCGGGGAGCTGTTTTTT CASSIGRPDGGANTGELFF 19 TRBV19 TRBD2 - TRBJ2-2
TGTGCTAGTGGTATCACGCCAGGGTTTGACACTGAAGCTTTCTTT CASGITPGFDTEAFF 15 TRBV12-5 - once TRBJ1-1
TGTGCCAGCAGTTCAACAGGGGGCTCAGGAAACACCATATATTTT CASSSTGGSGNTIYF 15 TRBV27 TRBD1 - TRBJ1-3
TGTGCCAGTGAAACCCGTAGCGGGACCAGCACAGATACGCAGTATTTT CASETRSGTSTDTQYF 16 TRBV7-2 TRBD2 few TRBJ2-3
TGCGCCAGCAGTCGACAGGGGGCTTATGAGCAGTTCTTC CASSRQGAYEQFF 13 TRBV5-1 TRBD1 - TRBJ2-1